The clone carrying this TCR beta chain was observed a handful of times. The data stem from a study of blood T cell repertoires in COVID-19. CDR3 length equals 13 residues. Deletions cut 9 bases from V and 3 bases from J, with 12 bases between. Germline lookup yields CDR1 LNHDA and CDR2 SQIVND (reference sequence). Assay: immunoSEQ multiplex PCR; the TCRdb copy retains only in-frame clones and omits some. Among approximately 260,000 clones, roughly 80% were seen once, and the ten largest hold around 4.5%. Sequenced input: peripheral blood. The sequence was collected from a man aged 60 to 75 who had recovered from COVID-19. This sequence joins TRBV19 and TRBJ1-5, with D hard to call. For the CDR3, the DNA is TGTGCCAGCTCCCTGGCAGACAATCAGCCCCAGCATTTT. Its translation: CASSLADNQPQHF. The full variable domain, rest sourced from reference TRBV19 and TRBJ1-5, is DGGITQSPKYLFRKEGQNVTLSCEQNLNHDAMYWYRQDPGQGLRLIYYSQIVNDFQKGDIAEGYSVSREKKESFPLTVTSAQKNPTAFYLCASSLADNQPQHFGDGTRLSIL.